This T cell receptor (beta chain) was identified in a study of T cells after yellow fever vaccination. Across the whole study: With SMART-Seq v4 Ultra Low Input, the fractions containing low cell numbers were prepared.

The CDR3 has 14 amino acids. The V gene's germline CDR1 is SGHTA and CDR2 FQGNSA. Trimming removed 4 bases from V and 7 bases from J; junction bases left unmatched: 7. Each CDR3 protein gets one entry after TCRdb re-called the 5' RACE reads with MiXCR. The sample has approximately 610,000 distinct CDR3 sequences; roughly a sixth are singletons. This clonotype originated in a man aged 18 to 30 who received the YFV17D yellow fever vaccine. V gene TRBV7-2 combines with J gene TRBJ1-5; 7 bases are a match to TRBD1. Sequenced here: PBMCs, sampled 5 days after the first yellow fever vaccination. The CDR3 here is CASSSTGPRQPQHF. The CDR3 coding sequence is TGTGCCAGCAGCTCGACAGGGCCCCGACAGCCCCAGCATTTT.